This T cell receptor beta chain was sequenced during a study of preoperative IRX-2 immunotherapy in early breast cancer. In its sample, this clone was seen once. One end of the junction fails to match germline, which may point to a read error. This table comes from immunoSEQ multiplex PCR, and its TCRdb copy is limited to in-frame clones, with some not included. The sample carries around 62,000 clones, roughly 94% recorded once. This CDR3 comprises 15 residues. Germline lookup yields CDR1 ENHRY and CDR2 SYGVKD. Treatment here: preoperative locoregional IRX-2 cytokine immunotherapy. Preoperative locoregional IRX-2 cytokine immunotherapy was tested in the phase Ib source study.

The TCR was taken from a human donor with breast cancer. The chain recombines TRBV10-3 with TRBJ1-5, with D possibly TRBD1 on 6 matching bases. The biological material was taken from a patient treated with IRX-2 immunotherapy. CDR3 loop: CASSDGQGNYQPQHF. As DNA, the CDR3 is TGTGCCAGCAGTGATGGGCAGGGGAATTATCAGCCCCAGCATTTT.